The clone carrying this TCR beta chain has at least ten counts. Trimming removed 5 bases from V and 4 bases from J; junction bases left unmatched: 9. This CDR3 is built from 16 residues. Germline CDR1 is SNHLY and CDR2 is FYNNEI. For TCR beta, libraries came from iRepertoire HTBI primers and Arm-PCR of CDR3 regions. Each CDR3 protein gets one entry after TCRdb re-called the multiplex PCR reads with MiXCR. The sample comprises 410,000 or so distinct CDR3 sequences, around 14% of which are singletons, and 16% rests with the top ten. Time point described: newly diagnosed GD, antithyroid drugs for less than 3 months. PBMCs provided the RNA from which the TCR library was made. This sample was taken from a study of regulatory T cells in long-lasting Graves disease. Another study also made use of these data, one on T cells in Graves' hyperthyroidism and ophthalmopathy. That paper notes: Newly diagnosed hyperthyroidism patients aged 18 to 65 years had disease lasting under 2 months.

Specimen: peripheral blood mononuclear cells (PBMCs), collected at new diagnosis, from a patient treated with antithyroid drugs. The sequence came from a young woman with Graves disease. The rearrangement joins TRBV2 to TRBJ2-2; TRBD2 matches 8 bases. The CDR3 sequence: CASSQTGGPSTGELFF. The CDR3 DNA follows: TGTGCCAGCAGTCAAACGGGAGGGCCCAGCACCGGGGAGCTGTTTTTT. Full variable domain (missing parts from reference TRBV2 and TRBJ2-2): EPEVTQTPSHQVTQMGQEVILRCVPISNHLYFYWYRQILGQKVEFLVSFYNNEISEKSEIFDDQFSVERPDGSNFTLKIRSTKLEDSAMYFCASSQTGGPSTGELFFGEGSRLTVL.